The sequence of this T cell receptor beta chain was determined in a study of cytomegalovirus exposure and HLA in healthy donors. Study-wide findings and caveats: V segments that were indistinguishable, TRBV6-2 and TRBV6-3 among them, were omitted from analysis.

60 Vbeta and 13 Jbeta primers were used in PCR. The assay was immunoSEQ multiplex PCR, and TCRdb's table has in-frame clones only and misses some. The profile shows 130,000 to 150,000 clones, 60% to 80% of them singletons. A remark on this clone: Its antigen is not identified.

CDR3 length: 16 residues. V was clipped by 2 bases and J by 4 bases, with 12 bases between them. Germline lookup yields CDR1 MNHEY and CDR2 SMNVEV (reference sequence). Sequenced input: PBMCs. V usage is TRBV27 and J usage is TRBJ1-6; D is ambiguous. The origin of this receptor is a male donor in good health and CMV-seronegative. The DNA of the CDR3 is TGTGCCAGCAGTTTAGCCCCAGAGGGATATAATTCACCCCTCCACTTT. This encodes CASSLAPEGYNSPLHF.